These T cell receptor beta chains were read from a single sample in a study of cytomegalovirus exposure and HLA in healthy donors. Only in-frame clones appear in the TCRdb table, and some are missing; sequencing was by immunoSEQ multiplex PCR. The table includes around 120,000 clones, 60% to 80% detected once. Material: PBMCs. Receptors originate from a man in his fifties or sixties in good health and CMV-seropositive. Both conserved end residues are part of each CDR3. A D gene is named only where the DNA matches it firmly. Not every row has a clone size; where given, it reads once, few, many or a size class.

CDR3 length: 15; V gene: TRBV6-1; D gene: -; clone size: few; J gene: TRBJ1-5; CDR3 protein: CASEQGRSLWQPQHF; CDR3 DNA: TGTGCCAGTGAGCAGGGCCGATCTTTATGGCAGCCCCAGCATTTT
CDR3 length: 14; V gene: TRBV19; D gene: -; clone size: -; J gene: TRBJ1-1; CDR3 protein: CASSIGGPNTEAFF; CDR3 DNA: TGTGCCAGTAGTATTGGGGGCCCGAACACTGAAGCTTTCTTT
CDR3 length: 13; V gene: TRBV11-3; D gene: -; clone size: -; J gene: TRBJ2-7; CDR3 protein: CASSLGARGEQYF; CDR3 DNA: TGTGCCAGCAGCTTAGGCGCGCGGGGCGAGCAGTACTTC
CDR3 length: 11; V gene: TRBV19; D gene: -; clone size: once; J gene: TRBJ1-2; CDR3 protein: CASSIDYGYTF; CDR3 DNA: TGTGCCAGTAGTATCGACTATGGCTACACCTTC
CDR3 length: 17; V gene: TRBV4-2; D gene: -; clone size: few; J gene: TRBJ1-1; CDR3 protein: CASSQEGGLGSDTEAFF; CDR3 DNA: TGTGCCAGCAGCCAAGAGGGGGGTCTGGGGTCTGACACTGAAGCTTTCTTT
CDR3 length: 17; V gene: TRBV5-4; D gene: TRBD1; clone size: -; J gene: TRBJ2-7; CDR3 protein: CASSLSRWGQGGHEQYF; CDR3 DNA: TGTGCCAGCAGCTTGAGCCGCTGGGGACAGGGGGGCCACGAGCAGTACTTC
CDR3 length: 15; V gene: TRBV2; D gene: TRBD1; clone size: -; J gene: TRBJ2-5; CDR3 protein: CASLGQGETQETQYF; CDR3 DNA: TGTGCCAGCCTTGGACAGGGTGAAACACAAGAGACCCAGTACTTC
CDR3 length: 13; V gene: TRBV18; D gene: TRBD1; clone size: -; J gene: TRBJ1-5; CDR3 protein: CASSGDRGQPQHF; CDR3 DNA: TGTGCCAGCTCAGGAGACAGGGGTCAGCCCCAGCATTTT
CDR3 length: 15; V gene: TRBV5-1; D gene: -; clone size: -; J gene: TRBJ2-3; CDR3 protein: CASSLAGAREDTQYF; CDR3 DNA: TGCGCCAGCAGCTTGGCCGGGGCGCGGGAAGATACGCAGTATTTT
CDR3 length: 15; V gene: TRBV9; D gene: -; clone size: -; J gene: TRBJ1-1; CDR3 protein: CASSVGPFGETEAFF; CDR3 DNA: TGTGCCAGCAGCGTAGGACCCTTCGGGGAAACTGAAGCTTTCTTT
CDR3 length: 18; V gene: TRBV4-1; D gene: TRBD2; clone size: -; J gene: TRBJ2-3; CDR3 protein: CASSQDSSGGKLTDTQYF; CDR3 DNA: TGCGCCAGCAGCCAAGATTCTAGCGGGGGGAAACTCACAGATACGCAGTATTTT
CDR3 length: 14; V gene: TRBV25-1; D gene: TRBD1; clone size: -; J gene: TRBJ2-7; CDR3 protein: CASSADRVPYEQYF; CDR3 DNA: TGTGCCAGCAGTGCAGACAGGGTTCCCTACGAGCAGTACTTC
CDR3 length: 15; V gene: TRBV18; D gene: TRBD2; clone size: few; J gene: TRBJ2-1; CDR3 protein: CASSRGLAGGHEQFF; CDR3 DNA: TGTGCCAGCTCAAGAGGGTTAGCGGGAGGTCATGAGCAGTTCTTC
CDR3 length: 17; V gene: TRBV11-2; D gene: TRBD2; clone size: -; J gene: TRBJ2-2; CDR3 protein: CASSLVAGLGNTGELFF; CDR3 DNA: TGTGCCAGCAGCTTAGTAGCGGGATTGGGGAACACCGGGGAGCTGTTTTTT
CDR3 length: 16; V gene: TRBV7-2; D gene: TRBD1; clone size: -; J gene: TRBJ1-2; CDR3 protein: CASSSGSGQGHYGYTF; CDR3 DNA: TGTGCCAGCAGCTCCGGTTCCGGACAGGGCCACTATGGCTACACCTTC
CDR3 length: 15; V gene: TRBV27; D gene: -; clone size: -; J gene: TRBJ1-2; CDR3 protein: CASSSAGARVRGYTF; CDR3 DNA: TGTGCCAGCAGTTCGGCTGGAGCCAGGGTACGGGGCTACACCTTC
CDR3 length: 14; V gene: TRBV28; D gene: TRBD2; clone size: once; J gene: TRBJ2-7; CDR3 protein: CASYSGGPPYEQYF; CDR3 DNA: TGTGCCAGCTACAGCGGGGGGCCCCCCTACGAGCAGTACTTC
CDR3 length: 12; V gene: TRBV30; D gene: -; clone size: -; J gene: TRBJ1-2; CDR3 protein: CAWSPGDNGYTF; CDR3 DNA: TGTGCCTGGAGTCCAGGGGATAATGGCTACACCTTC
CDR3 length: 16; V gene: TRBV2; D gene: TRBD1; clone size: -; J gene: TRBJ1-3; CDR3 protein: CASRDGQGSFRNTIYF; CDR3 DNA: TGTGCCAGCAGGGATGGACAGGGGAGTTTTAGAAACACCATATATTTT
CDR3 length: 13; V gene: TRBV6-5; D gene: -; clone size: -; J gene: TRBJ2-3; CDR3 protein: CASAQSGLGAQYF; CDR3 DNA: TGTGCCAGCGCTCAGTCGGGACTGGGGGCGCAGTATTTT
CDR3 length: 15; V gene: TRBV4-2; D gene: TRBD1; clone size: -; J gene: TRBJ2-2; CDR3 protein: CASSPGQLNTGELFF; CDR3 DNA: TGTGCCAGCAGCCCGGGACAGCTGAACACCGGGGAGCTGTTTTTT
CDR3 length: 12; V gene: TRBV5-4; D gene: -; clone size: -; J gene: TRBJ1-2; CDR3 protein: CASSSTGYGYTF; CDR3 DNA: TGTGCCAGCAGCTCCACCGGCTATGGCTACACCTTC
CDR3 length: 19; V gene: TRBV4-2; D gene: -; clone size: -; J gene: TRBJ2-3; CDR3 protein: CASSQDLGSGTSSTDTQYF; CDR3 DNA: TGTGCCAGCAGCCAAGATTTGGGTAGCGGAACCTCTAGCACAGATACGCAGTATTTT
CDR3 length: 15; V gene: TRBV27; D gene: -; clone size: -; J gene: TRBJ1-6; CDR3 protein: CASSLGGLFNSPLHF; CDR3 DNA: TGTGCCAGCAGTTTAGGGGGCCTCTTTAATTCACCCCTCCACTTT
CDR3 length: 15; V gene: TRBV18; D gene: TRBD2; clone size: -; J gene: TRBJ2-1; CDR3 protein: CASSPSGGDYNEQFF; CDR3 DNA: TGTGCCAGCTCTCCTAGCGGGGGGGACTACAATGAGCAGTTCTTC
CDR3 length: 17; V gene: TRBV5-8; D gene: -; clone size: few; J gene: TRBJ2-5; CDR3 protein: CASSLGGSGSQRETQYF; CDR3 DNA: TGTGCCAGCAGCTTGGGGGGTAGCGGATCACAGCGGGAGACCCAGTACTTC
CDR3 length: 15; V gene: TRBV27; D gene: -; clone size: -; J gene: TRBJ1-1; CDR3 protein: CASSLVGVGDTEAFF; CDR3 DNA: TGTGCCAGCAGTTTAGTTGGGGTAGGGGACACTGAAGCTTTCTTT
CDR3 length: 12; V gene: TRBV5-5; D gene: -; clone size: -; J gene: TRBJ2-7; CDR3 protein: CASSSLGDEQYF; CDR3 DNA: TGTGCCAGCAGCTCCCTAGGGGACGAGCAGTACTTC
CDR3 length: 14; V gene: TRBV7-9; D gene: -; clone size: -; J gene: TRBJ1-4; CDR3 protein: CASSLSQINEKLFF; CDR3 DNA: TGTGCCAGCAGCTTAAGTCAGATTAATGAAAAACTGTTTTTT
CDR3 length: 16; V gene: TRBV28; D gene: -; clone size: -; J gene: TRBJ1-3; CDR3 protein: CASSSSGAGSGNTIYF; CDR3 DNA: TGTGCCAGCAGTTCCTCTGGGGCAGGGTCTGGAAACACCATATATTTT
CDR3 length: 16; V gene: TRBV7-6; D gene: TRBD1; clone size: -; J gene: TRBJ2-2; CDR3 protein: CASSPTRTGGGGELFF; CDR3 DNA: TGTGCCAGCAGCCCAACCCGGACAGGGGGCGGCGGGGAGCTGTTTTTT